This TCR beta chain was identified in a study of blood T cell repertoires in COVID-19. Study background: Italy, Spain and the United States were the sources of the convalescent and acute COVID-19 samples.

In the authors' methods: From reference gene primer amplification, estimates of nucleated cell counts were derived. The method was immunoSEQ multiplex PCR; TCRdb's version includes in-frame clones alone and lacks a portion of them. V and J calls and clone size are those listed in that table; D and trimming were worked out from the DNA. Of 150,000 to 200,000 clones in the sample, around 77% were seen once. The sequence derives from a man between 60 and 75 years old with active or convalescent COVID-19. Input material: peripheral blood.

The CDR3 DNA sequence: TGTGCCACCAGCAGCTTCCGGGACATGAGGGAAAAACTGTTTTTT. Its translation: CATSSFRDMREKLFF. V gene TRBV15 combines with J gene TRBJ1-4; tentatively, D is TRBD1 (6 bases). Germline CDR1 is LNHNV and CDR2 is YYDKDF (reference sequence). Between the trimmed V and J ends, which lost 3 bases and 8 bases, there was a span of 16 bases. The CDR3 length is 15 residues.